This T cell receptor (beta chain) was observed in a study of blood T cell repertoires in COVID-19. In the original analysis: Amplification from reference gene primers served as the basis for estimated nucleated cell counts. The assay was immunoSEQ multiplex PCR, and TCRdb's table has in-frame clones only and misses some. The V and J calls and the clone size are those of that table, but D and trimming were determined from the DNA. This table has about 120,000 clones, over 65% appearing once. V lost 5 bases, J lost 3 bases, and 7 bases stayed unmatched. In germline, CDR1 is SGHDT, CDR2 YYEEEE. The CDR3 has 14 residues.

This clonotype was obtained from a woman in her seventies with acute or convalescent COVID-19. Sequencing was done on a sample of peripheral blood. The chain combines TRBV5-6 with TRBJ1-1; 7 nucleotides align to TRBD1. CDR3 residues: CASSTGVSDTEAFF. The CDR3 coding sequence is TGTGCCAGCAGTACAGGGGTTTCCGACACTGAAGCTTTCTTT.